What follows are 30 T cell receptor beta chains derived from one specimen sequenced in a study of cytomegalovirus exposure and HLA in healthy donors. Amplification used 60 Vbeta primers and 13 Jbeta primers. This table comes from immunoSEQ multiplex PCR, and its TCRdb copy is limited to in-frame clones, with some not included. The sample gives about 120,000 clones, roughly 9% of which show up once; around 6.1% is in the top ten. Sequenced sample: PBMCs. These receptors originate from a woman aged 35 to 49 in good health and CMV-seropositive.

The rearrangement links TRBV28 to TRBJ1-1; D unclear. This CDR3 spans 14 amino acids. Germline V gives CDR1 MDHEN, CDR2 SYDVKM. Between the trimmed V and J ends, which lost 2 bases and 11 bases, there was a span of 18 bases. CDR3 in DNA: TGTGCCAGCAGTTTAGGAGGCGGGGTTCGGCGCGCTTTCTTT. Residues: CASSLGGGVRRAFF.

This clone was observed a few times. This chain uses TRBV25-1 with TRBJ2-5; a weak D match, TRBD1 (5 bases). V was shortened by 4 bases and J by 1 base, with 16 bases between the two germline ends. CDR1 is MGHDK, CDR2 SYGVNS, per germline. This CDR3 has 16 residues. CDR3 sequence: CASSVSQRQGQETQYF. The DNA for the CDR3 is TGTGCCAGCAGTGTTTCTCAGAGGCAGGGCCAAGAGACCCAGTACTTC.

The chain is built from TRBV6-5 and TRBJ2-7; 10 nucleotides align to TRBD1. This CDR3 spans 14 amino acids. CDR1 is MNHEY, CDR2 SVGAGI, per germline. Unmatched junction bases numbered 5, after V lost 6 bases and J lost 3 bases. CDR3 loop: CASRPGQGRYEQYF. CDR3 bases: TGTGCCAGCAGGCCGGGACAGGGGCGCTACGAGCAGTACTTC.

This clone was counted a few times. J is TRBJ1-1 and V is TRBV6-1; the D gene is possibly TRBD1 (5 bases). V lost 4 bases and J lost 5, with 11 bases in between. The CDR3 is made up of 13 amino acids. Germline CDR1 MNHNS, CDR2 SASEGT. The CDR3 protein is CASSARVGTEAFF. Written as DNA, the CDR3 is TGTGCCAGCAGTGCCAGGGTTGGGACTGAAGCTTTCTTT.

The CDR3, as DNA: TGTGCCAGCAGTCAAAGGGACAGGGCCTACGAGCAGTACTTC. As protein: CASSQRDRAYEQYF. The chain links TRBV19 to TRBJ2-7, with 9 nucleotides matching TRBD1. Germline values: CDR1 LNHDA, CDR2 SQIVND (reference sequence). The trim removed 9 bases at V and 2 bases at J, leaving 8 bases unmatched. The CDR3 spans 14 residues.

This clone was counted a few times. The chain uses TRBV9 and TRBJ2-1, with TRBD2 matching 12 bases. Losses at the gene ends were 4 bases for V and 5 bases for J; bases not matched to a gene: 7. Germline assignment: CDR1 SGDLS and CDR2 YYNGEE. The CDR3 is 16 amino acids. The CDR3 sequence is CASSSRLAGENNEQFF. For the CDR3, the DNA is TGTGCCAGCAGCTCCCGACTAGCGGGGGAGAACAATGAGCAGTTCTTC.

A few counts support this clone. V gene TRBV30 combines with J gene TRBJ1-1, with no clear D. This CDR3 spans 11 amino acids. V was cut by 1 base and J by 12 bases, with 12 bases left in between. CDR1 is GTSNPN, CDR2 SVGIG, per germline (reference sequence). CDR3 amino acids: CAWSAAQIPFF. CDR3 nucleotides: TGTGCCTGGAGTGCCGCCCAGATCCCTTTCTTT. Supplemented by reference TRBV30 and TRBJ1-1, the full variable domain reads SQTIHQWPATLVQPVGSPLSLECTVEGTSNPNLYWYRQAAGRGLQLLFYSVGIGQISSEVPQNLSASRPQDRQFILSSKKLLLSDSGFYLCAWSAAQIPFFGQGTRLTVV.

This chain links TRBV5-1 with TRBJ2-5, with D tentatively TRBD2 (6 bases). V lost 4 bases to trimming and J lost 3 bases, with 13 bases between them. In germline, CDR1 is SGHRS, CDR2 YFSETQ. CDR3 length equals 14 residues. This CDR3 reads CASSRLGGKETQYF. CDR3 DNA: TGCGCCAGCAGCCGACTTGGGGGGAAAGAGACCCAGTACTTC.

This clone was seen a few times. The chain recombines TRBV7-2 with TRBJ2-5; D gene ambiguous. This CDR3 spans 13 amino acids. V shed 1 base and J shed 5 bases, with 8 bases lying between them. CDR1 is SGHTA and CDR2 is FQGNSA in the germline V gene. CDR3 in amino acids: CASSLGLGETQYF. The CDR3 DNA reads as TGTGCCAGCAGCTTAGGGCTCGGGGAGACCCAGTACTTC.

This clone was recorded a few times. The CDR3 region is CASSIGQSDYYGYTF. The CDR3 DNA follows: TGTGCCAGTAGTATAGGGCAATCTGATTACTATGGCTACACCTTC. This chain joins TRBV19 and TRBJ1-2; no clear D gene. From germline, CDR1 is LNHDA and CDR2 SQIVND (reference sequence). The CDR3 is 15 residues long. V was trimmed by 1 base and J by 3 bases, leaving 12 bases between them.

The CDR3 DNA sequence: TGCGCCAGCAGTGATGGAGATACTGAAGCTTTCTTT. This codes for CASSDGDTEAFF. J is TRBJ1-1 and V is TRBV10-2, with D unclear. Germline V gene data show CDR1 as WSHSY and CDR2 as SAAADI. V dropped 3 bases and J dropped 5 bases, with 7 bases sitting between them. The CDR3 has 12 residues.

This clone was counted between two and nine times. The chain recombines TRBV27 with TRBJ1-2; TRBD1 matches 8 bases. The germline V gene encodes CDR1 MNHEY and CDR2 SMNVEV (reference sequence). Trimming took 10 bases from V and 2 from J; bases not matched to a gene: 9. This CDR3 has 14 amino acids. The CDR3 protein is CATRAPGGNYGYTF. The CDR3, as DNA: TGTGCCACTAGAGCGCCAGGGGGCAACTATGGCTACACCTTC.

The V and J genes are TRBV7-6 and TRBJ1-5; D call uncertain. The CDR3 has 16 amino acids. In germline, CDR1 is SGHVS, CDR2 FNYEAQ. Trimming pared 5 bases from V and 2 bases from J, leaving 16 bases between. The CDR3 DNA follows: TGTGCCAGCAGCCCTAGCCCCGGTCTGGGCAATCAGCCCCAGCATTTT. This sequence encodes CASSPSPGLGNQPQHF. Variable domain in full (rest from reference TRBV7-6 and TRBJ1-5): GAGVSQSPRYKVTKRGQDVALRCDPISGHVSLYWYRQALGQGPEFLTYFNYEAQQDKSGLPNDRFSAERPEGSISTLTIQRTEQRDSAMYRCASSPSPGLGNQPQHFGDGTRLSIL.

This clone was seen only a few times. V and J are TRBV11-1 and TRBJ2-5; 7 bases line up with TRBD1. The CDR3 has 14 amino acids. Per germline, CDR1 SGHAT and CDR2 FQDESV (reference sequence). The junction had 3 bases not matched to a gene; V was cut back by 5 bases and J by 0 bases. CDR3 sequence: CASSKTGYQETQYF. CDR3 DNA: TGTGCCAGCAGCAAGACAGGGTACCAAGAGACCCAGTACTTC. Full variable domain (remainder filled in from reference TRBV11-1 and TRBJ2-5): EAEVAQSPRYKITEKSQAVAFWCDPISGHATLYWYRQILGQGPELLVQFQDESVVDDSQLPKDRFSAERLKGVDSTLKIQPAELGDSAMYLCASSKTGYQETQYFGPGTRLLVL.

CDR3 residues: CASSEFGQGFYEQYF. The CDR3 bases are TGTGCCAGCAGTGAATTCGGACAGGGGTTCTACGAGCAGTACTTC. The rearrangement links TRBV6-1 to TRBJ2-7, with 9 bases fitting TRBD1. The germline V gene has CDR1 MNHNS and CDR2 SASEGT. There are 15 residues in the CDR3. With 2 bases clipped from V and 3 bases from J, the junction kept 5 bases outside the gene matches.

On this clone: The germline gene is not matched at one end of the junction; a read error may be the cause. The chain uses TRBV6-5 and TRBJ1-2, with a weak D call TRBD1 (6 bases). Germline V lookup: CDR1 MNHEY, CDR2 SVGAGI. This CDR3 is built from 13 residues. The CDR3 nucleotides read TGTGCCAGCACCCCGCAGGGGAACTCTGGCTACACCTTC. This codes for CASTPQGNSGYTF.

The chain joins TRBV10-2 to TRBJ1-5; 7 nucleotides align to TRBD1. This CDR3 comprises 16 residues. V shed 0 bases, J shed 7 bases, and the junction held 9 bases outside the gene matches. The germline CDR1 and CDR2 sequences are WSHSY and SAAADI. CDR3 sequence: CASSESHRGIKQPQHF. The DNA for the CDR3 is TGCGCCAGCAGTGAGTCCCACAGGGGTATAAAACAGCCCCAGCATTTT.

This clone was seen a few times. V usage is TRBV9 and J usage is TRBJ2-7; 10 nucleotides agree with TRBD2. The V and J ends lost 4 bases and 3 bases, in that order; junction bases with no gene match: 4. Germline V gene sequence: CDR1 SGDLS, CDR2 YYNGEE. The CDR3 runs 14 residues. As DNA, the CDR3 is TGTGCCAGCAGCTCCCGGACTAGCGGCTACGAGCAGTACTTC. Translated, it gives CASSSRTSGYEQYF.

The chain combines TRBV6-6 with TRBJ1-5; the D is unclear. V lost 0 bases, J lost 0 bases, and 9 bases lay in between. The CDR3 loop spans 16 amino acids. Per the germline V gene, CDR1 is MNHNY and CDR2 is SVGAGI (reference sequence). The CDR3 DNA reads as TGTGCCAGCAGTTACTCCACTCCAAATAGCAATCAGCCCCAGCATTTT. It encodes CASSYSTPNSNQPQHF.

This clone was detected only a few times. The chain employs TRBV9 and TRBJ2-7; the D gene is possibly TRBD1 (6 bases). Trimming removed 0 bases from V and 6 bases from J, with 16 bases in between. The CDR3 consists of 15 residues. Germline CDR1 reads SGDLS; CDR2 reads YYNGEE. This CDR3 is CASSVGGGRGLEQYF. CDR3 nucleotides: TGTGCCAGCAGCGTAGGAGGCGGCAGGGGCCTCGAGCAGTACTTC. Drawing the rest from reference TRBV9 and TRBJ2-7, the complete variable domain is DSGVTQTPKHLITATGQRVTLRCSPRSGDLSVYWYQQSLDQGLQFLIQYYNGEERAKGNILERFSAQQFPDLHSELNLSSLELGDSALYFCASSVGGGRGLEQYFGPGTRLTVT.

The chain employs TRBV6-5 and TRBJ2-4, with 9 nucleotides matching TRBD1. Per the germline V gene, CDR1 is MNHEY and CDR2 is SVGAGI. After removal of 2 bases from V and 6 bases from J, the junction contained 5 bases not matched to a gene. The CDR3 consists of 15 residues. CDR3 nucleotides: TGTGCCAGCAGTTACGGGGGACAGGGCAGAAACATTCAGTACTTC. Protein product: CASSYGGQGRNIQYF.

The chain uses TRBV18 and TRBJ2-5; perhaps TRBD2 as D (7 bases). The germline gives CDR1 KGHSH, CDR2 LQKENI. The CDR3 spans 14 residues. Trimming shortened V by 0 bases and J by 4 bases, and 9 bases separated the two germline ends. The CDR3 region is CASSPPAGAETQYF. The CDR3 bases are TGTGCCAGCTCACCACCGGCGGGGGCAGAGACCCAGTACTTC.

The chain joins TRBV18 to TRBJ1-1; D possibly corresponds to TRBD1 (5 bases). Germline V gene data show CDR1 as KGHSH and CDR2 as LQKENI. Trimming left V 1 base short and J 1 base short, with 10 bases between. The CDR3 length is 15 residues. CDR3 DNA sequence: TGTGCCAGCTCACCACGGTCGGGGGGGAACACTGAAGCTTTCTTT. It yields the protein CASSPRSGGNTEAFF. Full variable domain (rest looked up from reference TRBV18 and TRBJ1-1): NAGVMQNPRHLVRRRGQEARLRCSPMKGHSHVYWYRQLPEEGLKFMVYLQKENIIDESGMPKERFSAEFPKEGPSILRIQQVVRGDSAAYFCASSPRSGGNTEAFFGQGTRLTVV.

This chain uses TRBV10-2 with TRBJ1-2, with 7 bases aligning to TRBD1. Germline V gives CDR1 WSHSY, CDR2 SAAADI. After removal of 3 bases from V and 3 bases from J, the junction contained 4 bases not matched to a gene. CDR3 length equals 14 residues. This CDR3 is CASSEGQADYGYTF. CDR3 sequence (DNA): TGCGCCAGCAGTGAAGGACAGGCTGACTATGGCTACACCTTC.

The rearrangement links TRBV18 to TRBJ1-5; no definite D call. The CDR3 runs to 15 residues. Germline loops: CDR1 KGHSH, CDR2 LQKENI. With 2 bases removed from V and 1 base from J, the gap between germline ends came to 9 bases. CDR3 loop: CASSPGGGSNQPQHF. The CDR3 DNA is TGTGCCAGCTCACCAGGCGGTGGAAGCAATCAGCCCCAGCATTTT.

In its sample, this clone was seen a few times. The chain couples TRBV7-3 to TRBJ2-7; the D gene is possibly TRBD1 (5 bases). Germline V lookup: CDR1 SGHTA, CDR2 FQGTGA. CDR3 length: 15 residues. V gave up 1 base and J gave up 0 bases, with 10 bases separating them. The CDR3 nucleotides are TGTGCCAGCAGCTTAAGGGCAGACAGCTCCTACGAGCAGTACTTC. Translation: CASSLRADSSYEQYF. Full variable domain (outside the CDR3, taken from reference TRBV7-3 and TRBJ2-7): GAGVSQTPSNKVTEKGKYVELRCDPISGHTALYWYRQSLGQGPEFLIYFQGTGAADDSGLPNDRFFAVRPEGSVSTLKIQRTERGDSAVYLCASSLRADSSYEQYFGPGTRLTVT.

This clone was seen a few times. The J gene is TRBJ1-5, the V gene TRBV5-1; D remains ambiguous. Looked up from germline, CDR1 is SGHRS and CDR2 is YFSETQ. The CDR3 covers 16 residues. Trimming took 5 bases from V and 0 from J, leaving 15 bases between them. CDR3 DNA: TGCGCCAGCAGATCCAGACGGACTAGTAGCAATCAGCCCCAGCATTTT. This encodes CASRSRRTSSNQPQHF.

This clone has a handful of counts. The CDR3 DNA is TGCGCCAGCAGTGAGCCCGGGGGCACAGATACGCAGTATTTT. Its translation: CASSEPGGTDTQYF. The V call is TRBV10-1, the J call TRBJ2-3; possible D gene TRBD2, 5 bases. CDR1 and CDR2 from the germline V gene are WNHNN and SYGVQD (reference sequence). Between the trimmed V and J ends, which lost 2 bases and 1 base, there was a span of 7 bases. There are 14 residues in the CDR3.

On this clone itself: The sample carries other DNA sequences with the same CDR3. The chain couples TRBV9 to TRBJ1-1; TRBD1 might be the D (6 bases). Germline V gene lookup returns CDR1 SGDLS and CDR2 YYNGEE. The CDR3 covers 16 residues. Between the trimmed V and J ends, which lost 3 bases and 0 bases, there was a span of 15 bases. In DNA form, the CDR3 reads TGTGCCAGCAGCGCAAACAGGGATACAATGAACACTGAAGCTTTCTTT. This translates into CASSANRDTMNTEAFF.

For this clone: As the CDR3 is not closed by the conserved phenylalanine or tryptophan, this likely results from a read error. The J gene is TRBJ2-7, the V gene TRBV5-4; 9 bases are shared with TRBD1. The CDR3 consists of 15 residues. Trimming at V came to 5 bases and at J to 5 bases, leaving 11 bases not matched to a gene. CDR1 is SGHNT, CDR2 YYREEE, per germline (reference sequence). The CDR3 region is CASSSLRDRENEQYL. In DNA form, the CDR3 reads TGTGCCAGCAGTTCTCTCCGGGACAGGGAGAACGAGCAGTACCTC.